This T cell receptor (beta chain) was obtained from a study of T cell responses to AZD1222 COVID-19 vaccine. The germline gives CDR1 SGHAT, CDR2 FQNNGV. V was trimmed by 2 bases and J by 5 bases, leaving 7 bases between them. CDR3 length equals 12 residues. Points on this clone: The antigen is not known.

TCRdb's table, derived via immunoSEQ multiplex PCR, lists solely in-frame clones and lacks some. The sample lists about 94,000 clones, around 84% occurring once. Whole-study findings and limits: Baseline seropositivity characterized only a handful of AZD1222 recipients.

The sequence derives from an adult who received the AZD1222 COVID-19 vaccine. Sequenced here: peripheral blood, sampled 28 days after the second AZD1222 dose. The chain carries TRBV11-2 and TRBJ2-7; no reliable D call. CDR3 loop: CASSLRFHEQYF. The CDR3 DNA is TGTGCCAGCAGCTTACGTTTCCACGAGCAGTACTTC. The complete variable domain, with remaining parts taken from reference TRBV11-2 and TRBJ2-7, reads EAGVAQSPRYKIIEKRQSVAFWCNPISGHATLYWYQQILGQGPKLLIQFQNNGVVDDSQLPKDRFSAERLKGVDSTLKIQPAKLEDSAVYLCASSLRFHEQYFGPGTRLTVT.